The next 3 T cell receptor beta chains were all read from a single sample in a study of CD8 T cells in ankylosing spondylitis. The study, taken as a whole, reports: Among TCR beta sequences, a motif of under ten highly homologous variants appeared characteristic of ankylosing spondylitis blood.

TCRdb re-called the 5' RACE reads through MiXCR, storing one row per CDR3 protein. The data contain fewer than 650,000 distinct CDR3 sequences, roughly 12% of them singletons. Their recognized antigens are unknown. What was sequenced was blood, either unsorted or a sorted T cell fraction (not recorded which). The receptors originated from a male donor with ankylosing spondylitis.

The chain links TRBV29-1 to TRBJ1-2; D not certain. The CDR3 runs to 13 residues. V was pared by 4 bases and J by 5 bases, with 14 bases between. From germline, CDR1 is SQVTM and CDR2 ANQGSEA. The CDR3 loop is CSVVHESGYGYTF. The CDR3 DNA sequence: TGCAGCGTTGTCCACGAGTCGGGTTATGGCTACACCTTC.

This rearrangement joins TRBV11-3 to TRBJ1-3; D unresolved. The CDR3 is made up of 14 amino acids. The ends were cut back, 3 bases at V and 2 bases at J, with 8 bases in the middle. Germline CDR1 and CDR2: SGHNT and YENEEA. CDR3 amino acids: CASSFNTAGNTIYF. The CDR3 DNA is TGTGCCAGCAGCTTTAACACCGCTGGAAACACCATATATTTT.

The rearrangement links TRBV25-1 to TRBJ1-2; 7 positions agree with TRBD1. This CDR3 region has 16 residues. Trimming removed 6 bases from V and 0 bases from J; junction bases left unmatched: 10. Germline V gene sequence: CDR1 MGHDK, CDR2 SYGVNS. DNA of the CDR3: TGTGCCAGCAGGGGGCCGGGACAGCGGACTAACTATGGCTACACCTTC. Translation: CASRGPGQRTNYGYTF.